This T cell receptor beta chain comes out of a study of T-cell memory formation after mild COVID-19. Study results and caveats: Whereas later expanders leaned CD4+, clones contracting day 15 to 85 showed a balanced CD4/CD8 makeup. Pre-infection memory held some responding clones, suggesting pre-existing cross-reactive T cells responded.

One entry per CDR3 protein, called by TCRdb with MiXCR from the 5' RACE reads. The sample shows fewer than 350,000 distinct CDR3 sequences, 8% to 10% of them seen only once. The length of the CDR3 is 13 residues. In germline, CDR1 is SGHRS, CDR2 YFSETQ. V trimming: 2 bases; J trimming: 5 bases; junction bases outside the gene matches: 3. Ten or more counts support this clonotype. Its matching antigen is unknown. The sequenced sample consisted of PBMCs or a T cell subset sorted from them (not recorded which). The sequence was obtained from a man younger than 35 who had mild COVID-19 (a few samples of this study predate the infection). Cell type and time point are not known. The gene calls are TRBV5-1 and TRBJ2-5; 7 bases line up with TRBD1. The CDR3 loop reads CASSFQGEETQYF. The DNA of the CDR3 is TGCGCCAGCAGCTTTCAGGGGGAGGAGACCCAGTACTTC.